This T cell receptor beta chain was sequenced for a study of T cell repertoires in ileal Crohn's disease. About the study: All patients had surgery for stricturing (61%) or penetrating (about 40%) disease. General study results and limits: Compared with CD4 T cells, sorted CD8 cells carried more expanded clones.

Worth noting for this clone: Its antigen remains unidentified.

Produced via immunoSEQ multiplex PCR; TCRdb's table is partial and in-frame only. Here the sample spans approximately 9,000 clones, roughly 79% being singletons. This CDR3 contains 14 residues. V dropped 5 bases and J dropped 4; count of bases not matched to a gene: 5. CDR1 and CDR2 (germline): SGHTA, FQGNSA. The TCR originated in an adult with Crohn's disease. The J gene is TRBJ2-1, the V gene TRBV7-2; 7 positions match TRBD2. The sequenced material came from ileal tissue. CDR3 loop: CASSMGLPYNEQFF. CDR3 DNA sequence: TGTGCCAGCAGCATGGGACTACCTTACAATGAGCAGTTCTTC.